This TCR beta chain is from a study of T cells in Graves' hyperthyroidism and ophthalmopathy. Across the whole study: Peripheral blood draws took place at initial diagnosis, ahead of any treatment. Findings and caveats of the study: Classification by a 13 V-J model distinguished ophthalmopathy from stable hyperthyroidism. Peripheral blood also featured most of the thyroid clonotypes expanded above 0.001.

Fresh peripheral blood, roughly 10 ml, was the source of the PBMCs. This clonotype has a count of ten or more. What it binds is not known. There were TCR beta CDR3 regions amplified from RNA transcripts. In the first-round RT-PCR of the TCR CDR3, the HTBI primer set was used. MiXCR, run by TCRdb on the multiplex PCR reads, gives a single entry per CDR3 protein. Here the sample spans approximately 400,000 distinct CDR3 sequences, over 13% being singletons. The CDR3 has 14 amino acids. Germline V lookup: CDR1 SEHNR, CDR2 FQNEAQ (reference sequence). With 6 bases removed from V and 0 bases from J, the gap between germline ends came to 11 bases.

The clonotype was recovered from a man aged 45-60 years with Graves' ophthalmopathy. This chain connects TRBV7-9 to TRBJ1-1, with D unclear. Sequencing was carried out using blood. The CDR3 bases are TGTGCCAGCAGTCAAACAGATATGAACACTGAAGCTTTCTTT. Its protein is CASSQTDMNTEAFF.